The 17 T cell receptor beta chains reported below all come from one sample, sequenced in a study of regulatory T cells in long-lasting Graves disease (dated by TCRdb to 2020 to 2022). According to the study, the label for this sample's time point signals: persistent/refractory GD, antithyroid drugs over 5 years with positive TRAb. For both TCR sequencing and RNA sequencing, RNA was extracted from PBMCs in TRIzol. The library was generated by multiplex PCR. Sequenced using an Illumina HiSeq 4000. CDR3 regions were amplified by Arm-PCR with iRepertoire HTBI primers to construct TCR beta libraries. TCRdb redid the processing of the public reads, applying fastp at Q25 and MiXCR, and retained in-frame beta chains. Here each entry gathers all rows of one CDR3 protein and keeps the most common genes and DNA. The sample table records around 460,000 distinct CDR3 sequences; approximately 23% of these occur just once. About an eighth of the sample is in the top ten clones.

The specimen comprised peripheral blood mononuclear cells (PBMCs), sampled when the disease was refractory, from a patient treated with antithyroid drugs. The source is a female donor with Graves disease.

This clonotype has just a few counts. This may arise from a read error, as a much more abundant clone is one base away. This CDR3 is CASSNRRQGKGQYF. CDR3 nucleotides: TGTGCCAGCAGTAATCGGAGACAGGGGAAAGGGCAGTACTTC. The V gene is TRBV6-2 or TRBV6-3, the J gene TRBJ2-7, with 8 bases matching TRBD1. This CDR3 is built from 14 residues. Unmatched junction bases numbered 12, after V lost 5 bases and J lost 9 bases. Germline CDR1 reads MNHEY; CDR2 reads SVGEGT.

This clonotype was observed many times. The chain is built from TRBV7-3 and TRBJ2-5; 11 bases are a match to TRBD1. This CDR3 has 15 amino acids. Trimming at V came to 5 bases and at J to 5 bases, leaving 7 bases not matched to a gene. Germline CDR1 is SGHTA and CDR2 is FQGTGA. The CDR3 nucleotides read TGTGCCAGCAGCCGGACAGGGGGCGTGTGGGAGACCCAGTACTTC. This sequence encodes CASSRTGGVWETQYF.

This clonotype was recorded at least ten times. As DNA, the CDR3 is TGTGCCAGCAGCTTAGATTGGACAGGGGGCCATGGCTACACCTTC. The encoded protein is CASSLDWTGGHGYTF. V and J are TRBV7-8 and TRBJ1-2; 11 nucleotides line up with TRBD1. The length of the CDR3 is 15 residues. The V segment lost 1 base and the J segment 6 bases; nucleotides outside the gene matches: 4. CDR1 is SGHVS, CDR2 FQNEAQ, per germline.

This rearrangement joins TRBV7-2 to TRBJ2-5; D not resolved. The CDR3 has 17 amino acids. Trimming took off 5 bases at V and 2 bases at J, with 21 bases between the two ends. Germline values: CDR1 SGHTA, CDR2 FQGNSA. The CDR3 spells CASSPWRDSQQQETQYF. The CDR3 DNA follows: TGTGCCAGCAGCCCCTGGCGAGACTCCCAACAGCAAGAGACCCAGTACTTC.

This clonotype was recorded once. The genes are TRBV30 and TRBJ2-2; 8 positions match TRBD1. This CDR3 has 14 residues. From germline, CDR1 is GTSNPN and CDR2 SVGIG (reference sequence). Unmatched junction bases numbered 5, after V lost 2 bases and J lost 6 bases. The CDR3 is CAWSPGTGSGELFF. The CDR3 DNA sequence: TGTGCCTGGAGTCCCGGGACAGGATCCGGGGAGCTGTTTTTT.

The rearrangement joins TRBV28 to TRBJ2-2; D gene unclear. Germline V gives CDR1 MDHEN, CDR2 SYDVKM. The CDR3 sequence is 16 residues long. The V end was cut by 4 bases, the J end by 6 bases, with 18 bases between. CDR3 amino acids: CASSYLARSDAGELFF. CDR3 nucleotide sequence: TGTGCCAGCAGTTACTTGGCTAGAAGTGACGCCGGGGAGCTGTTTTTT.

In this sample, this clonotype turned up a few times. This chain links TRBV6-2 or TRBV6-3 with TRBJ2-7; D might be TRBD2 (6 bases). CDR3 length equals 15 residues. Germline CDR1 is MNHEY and CDR2 is SVGEGT. V gave up 4 bases and J gave up 2 bases, with 15 bases separating them. CDR3: CASSLLGLNTYEQYF. CDR3 nucleotides: TGTGCCAGCAGTTTATTGGGACTCAATACCTACGAGCAGTACTTC.

This clonotype was recorded a few times. The CDR3: CASSGPVSGELFF. CDR3 nucleotide sequence: TGTGCCAGCAGTGGACCCGTATCCGGGGAGCTGTTTTTT. The chain recombines TRBV6-1 with TRBJ2-2, with unresolved D. V lost 4 bases to trimming and J lost 6 bases, with 9 bases between them. The CDR3 sequence is 13 residues long. The germline V gene encodes CDR1 MNHNS and CDR2 SASEGT.

This clonotype was counted at least ten times. The chain joins TRBV10-3 to TRBJ1-5; D is perhaps TRBD1 (6 bases). Germline CDR1 reads ENHRY; CDR2 reads SYGVKD. Trimming cost V 0 bases and J 1 base, with 7 bases left between them. CDR3 length: 15 residues. Here the CDR3 reads CAISESQGSNQPQHF. The CDR3 DNA reads TGTGCCATCAGTGAGTCACAGGGAAGCAATCAGCCCCAGCATTTT.

Ten or more counts support this clonotype. This chain joins TRBV6-2 or TRBV6-3 and TRBJ1-1; D not certain. Trimming cost V 7 bases and J 1 base, with 22 bases left between them. The V gene's germline CDR1 is MNHEY and CDR2 SVGEGT. The length of the CDR3 is 17 residues. CDR3 nucleotide sequence: TGTGCCAGCATAGCCACAGAAACCTGGCGATCGAACACTGAAGCTTTCTTT. It yields the protein CASIATETWRSNTEAFF.

This clonotype came up a few times. The chain couples TRBV28 to TRBJ2-6; 8 bases line up with TRBD1. Germline V gene data show CDR1 as MDHEN and CDR2 as SYDVKM. The CDR3 is 14 residues long. With 3 bases clipped from V and 10 bases from J, the junction kept 5 bases outside the gene matches. The CDR3 here is CASSLTGEENVLTF. The CDR3 DNA is TGTGCCAGCAGTTTGACAGGGGAGGAGAACGTCCTGACTTTC.

The chain has TRBV5-1 and TRBJ1-5, with D possibly TRBD1 on 5 matching bases. Germline CDR1 and CDR2: SGHRS and YFSETQ. This CDR3 spans 16 amino acids. V lost 3 bases and J lost 0, with 13 bases in between. Written as DNA, the CDR3 is TGCGCCAGCAGCTATAGACAGATCTATAGCAATCAGCCCCAGCATTTT. Translation gives CASSYRQIYSNQPQHF.

J is TRBJ1-5 and V is TRBV28, with D maybe TRBD1 (6 bases). The CDR3 runs 14 residues. CDR1 MDHEN and CDR2 SYDVKM come from the germline V gene. Trimming stripped 3 bases from V and 4 bases from J, with 10 bases between. The CDR3 reads CASSFQGMNQPQHF. In nucleotides, the CDR3 is TGTGCCAGCAGTTTTCAGGGGATGAATCAGCCCCAGCATTTT.

This clonotype came up many times. The chain couples TRBV10-3 to TRBJ2-5, with D possibly TRBD2 on 6 matching bases. This CDR3 comprises 14 residues. The germline V gene has CDR1 ENHRY and CDR2 SYGVKD. V lost 5 bases and J 8 bases, leaving 18 bases between the germline ends. CDR3 loop: CAISTGDVGGTQYF. CDR3 DNA sequence: TGTGCCATCAGTACCGGGGACGTCGGGGGAACCCAGTACTTC.

The genes are TRBV30 and TRBJ2-7, with D uncertain. V was clipped by 1 base and J by 2 bases, with 12 bases between them. Germline V gene lookup returns CDR1 GTSNPN and CDR2 SVGIG (reference sequence). This CDR3 is 14 amino acids long. CDR3 amino acids: CAWSERRATYEQYF. In DNA, the CDR3 is TGTGCCTGGAGTGAACGACGGGCAACCTACGAGCAGTACTTC.

In this sample, this clonotype turned up many times. V gene TRBV28 combines with J gene TRBJ2-2; the D is unclear. The CDR3 extends over 16 amino acids. Trimming took 4 bases from V and 7 from J, leaving 19 bases between them. Germline assignment: CDR1 MDHEN and CDR2 SYDVKM. The CDR3 coding sequence is TGTGCCAGCAGTTCCCAGGTTTTCCCGAATAGCGGGGAGCTGTTTTTT. This translates into CASSSQVFPNSGELFF.

This sequence joins TRBV7-2 and TRBJ1-4; D unclear. CDR1 and CDR2 (germline): SGHTA, FQGNSA. The CDR3 covers 16 residues. V was cut by 0 bases and J by 5 bases, with 13 bases left in between. The DNA for the CDR3 is TGTGCCAGCAGCTTAGCGTTGGGGTCGGGAAATGAAAAACTGTTTTTT. This codes for CASSLALGSGNEKLFF. Variable domain in full (rest from reference TRBV7-2 and TRBJ1-4): GAGVSQSPSNKVTEKGKDVELRCDPISGHTALYWYRQSLGQGLEFLIYFQGNSAPDKSGLPSDRFSAERTGGSVSTLTIQRTQQEDSAVYLCASSLALGSGNEKLFFGSGTQLSVL.